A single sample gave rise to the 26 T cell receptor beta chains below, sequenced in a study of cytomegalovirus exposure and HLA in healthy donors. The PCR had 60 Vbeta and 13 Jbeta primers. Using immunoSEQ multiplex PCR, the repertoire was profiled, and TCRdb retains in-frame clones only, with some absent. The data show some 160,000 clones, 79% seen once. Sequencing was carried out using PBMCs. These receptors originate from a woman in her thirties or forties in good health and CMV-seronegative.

The CDR3 sequence: CASSLPTSTDTQYF. Written as DNA, the CDR3 is TGCGCCAGCAGCTTGCCGACTAGCACAGATACGCAGTATTTT. This rearrangement joins TRBV5-1 to TRBJ2-3, with D unresolved. Trimming took 1 base from V and 0 from J, leaving 6 bases between them. This CDR3 is built from 14 residues. Germline lookup yields CDR1 SGHRS and CDR2 YFSETQ.

This chain's CDR3 is CSVRSDNTGELFF. CDR3 in DNA: TGCAGCGTCCGTAGCGACAACACCGGGGAGCTGTTTTTT. This rearrangement joins TRBV29-1 to TRBJ2-2; D possibly corresponds to TRBD2 (5 bases). CDR1 and CDR2 (germline): SQVTM, ANQGSEA. V was pared by 6 bases and J by 2 bases, with 10 bases between. The CDR3 loop spans 13 amino acids.

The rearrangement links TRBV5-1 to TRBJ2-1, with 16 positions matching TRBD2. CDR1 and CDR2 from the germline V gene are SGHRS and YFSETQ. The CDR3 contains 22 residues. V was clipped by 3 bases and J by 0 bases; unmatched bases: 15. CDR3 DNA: TGCGCCAGCAGCTCGCCAGGTAAAGGGACTAGCGGGAGGGCCAGCTCCTACAATGAGCAGTTCTTC. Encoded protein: CASSSPGKGTSGRASSYNEQFF.

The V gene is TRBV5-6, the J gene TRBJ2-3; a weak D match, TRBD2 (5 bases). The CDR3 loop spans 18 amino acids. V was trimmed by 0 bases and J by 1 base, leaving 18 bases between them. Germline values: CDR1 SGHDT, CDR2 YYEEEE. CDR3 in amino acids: CASSLAGVGSYGTDTQYF. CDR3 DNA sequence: TGTGCCAGCAGCTTGGCCGGGGTGGGGTCCTACGGCACAGATACGCAGTATTTT.

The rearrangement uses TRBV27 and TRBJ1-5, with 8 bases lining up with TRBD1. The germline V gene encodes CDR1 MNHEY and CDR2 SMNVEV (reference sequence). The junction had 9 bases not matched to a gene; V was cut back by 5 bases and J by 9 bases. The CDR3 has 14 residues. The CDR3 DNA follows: TGTGCCAGCAGTCCTGGACAGGGTCTTAGGCCCCAGCATTTT. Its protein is CASSPGQGLRPQHF.

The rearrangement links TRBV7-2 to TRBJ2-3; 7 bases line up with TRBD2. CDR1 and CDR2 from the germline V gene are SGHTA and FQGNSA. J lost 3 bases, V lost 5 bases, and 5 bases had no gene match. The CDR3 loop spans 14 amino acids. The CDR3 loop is CASSRAGRTDTQYF. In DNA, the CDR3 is TGTGCCAGCAGCAGAGCGGGAAGAACAGATACGCAGTATTTT.

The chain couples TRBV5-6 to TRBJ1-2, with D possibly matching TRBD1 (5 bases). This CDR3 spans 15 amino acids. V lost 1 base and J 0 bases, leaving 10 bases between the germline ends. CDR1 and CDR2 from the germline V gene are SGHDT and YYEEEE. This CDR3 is CASSLPTDTNYGYTF. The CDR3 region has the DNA TGTGCCAGCAGCTTGCCGACAGATACTAACTATGGCTACACCTTC.

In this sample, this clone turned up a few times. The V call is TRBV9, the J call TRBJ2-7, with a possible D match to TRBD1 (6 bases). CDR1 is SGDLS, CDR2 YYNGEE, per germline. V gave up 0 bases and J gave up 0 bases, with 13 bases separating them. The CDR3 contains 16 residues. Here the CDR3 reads CASSVADGTPSYEQYF. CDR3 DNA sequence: TGTGCCAGCAGCGTAGCTGATGGGACACCCTCCTACGAGCAGTACTTC.

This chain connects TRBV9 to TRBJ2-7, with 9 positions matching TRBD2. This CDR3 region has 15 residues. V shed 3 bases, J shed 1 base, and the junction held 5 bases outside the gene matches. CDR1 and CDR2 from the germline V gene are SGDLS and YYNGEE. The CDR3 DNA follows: TGTGCCAGCAGCGATCCCAGCGGGGGGTCCTACGAGCAGTACTTC. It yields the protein CASSDPSGGSYEQYF.

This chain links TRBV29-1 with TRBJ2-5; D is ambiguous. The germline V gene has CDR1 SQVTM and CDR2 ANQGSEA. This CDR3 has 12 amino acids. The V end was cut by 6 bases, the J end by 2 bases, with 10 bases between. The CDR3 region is CSVAELQETQYF. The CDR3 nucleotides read TGCAGCGTGGCGGAGCTTCAAGAGACCCAGTACTTC.

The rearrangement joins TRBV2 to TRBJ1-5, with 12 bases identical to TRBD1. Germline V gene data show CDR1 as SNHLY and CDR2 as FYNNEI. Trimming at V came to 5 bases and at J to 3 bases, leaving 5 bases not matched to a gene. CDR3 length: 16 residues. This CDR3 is CASSSGQGALNQPQHF. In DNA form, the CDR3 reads TGTGCCAGCAGTTCGGGACAGGGGGCCCTCAATCAGCCCCAGCATTTT.

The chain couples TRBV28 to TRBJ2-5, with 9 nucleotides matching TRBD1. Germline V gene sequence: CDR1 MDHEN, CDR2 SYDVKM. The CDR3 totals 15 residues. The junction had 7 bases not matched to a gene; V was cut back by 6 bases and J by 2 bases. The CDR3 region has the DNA TGTGCCAGCAGGGGACAGGGAGGTGGGCAAGAGACCCAGTACTTC. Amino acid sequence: CASRGQGGGQETQYF.

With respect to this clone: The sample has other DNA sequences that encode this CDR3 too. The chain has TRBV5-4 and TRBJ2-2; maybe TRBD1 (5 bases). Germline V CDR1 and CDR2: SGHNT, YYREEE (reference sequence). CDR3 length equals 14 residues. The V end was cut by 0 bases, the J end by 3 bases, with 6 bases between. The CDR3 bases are TGTGCCAGCAGCTTGGACAGGCACACCGGGGAGCTGTTTTTT. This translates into CASSLDRHTGELFF.

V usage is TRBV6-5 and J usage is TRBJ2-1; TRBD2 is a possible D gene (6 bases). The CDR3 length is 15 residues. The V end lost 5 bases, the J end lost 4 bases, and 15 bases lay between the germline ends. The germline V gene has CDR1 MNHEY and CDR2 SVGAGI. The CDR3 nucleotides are TGTGCCAGCAGTAACCTAGCGAGGCCGTACAATGAGCAGTTCTTC. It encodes CASSNLARPYNEQFF.

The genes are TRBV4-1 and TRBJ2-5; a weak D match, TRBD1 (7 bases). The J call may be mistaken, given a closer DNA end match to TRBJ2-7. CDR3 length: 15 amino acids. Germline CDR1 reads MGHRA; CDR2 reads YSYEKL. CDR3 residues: CASSQAGQRPYEQYF. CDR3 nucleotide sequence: TGCGCCAGCAGCCAGGCGGGACAGCGGCCCTACGAGCAGTACTTC.

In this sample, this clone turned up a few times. The DNA for the CDR3 is TGTGCCAGCAGTTACAGCCAGGCCGGGGGGCCCCAGCATTTT. Protein sequence: CASSYSQAGGPQHF. The rearrangement joins TRBV6-6 to TRBJ1-5, with TRBD1 as a possible D gene (5 bases). Deletions cut 2 bases from V and 9 bases from J, with 14 bases between. Germline CDR1 and CDR2: MNHNY and SVGAGI (reference sequence). CDR3 length: 14 residues.

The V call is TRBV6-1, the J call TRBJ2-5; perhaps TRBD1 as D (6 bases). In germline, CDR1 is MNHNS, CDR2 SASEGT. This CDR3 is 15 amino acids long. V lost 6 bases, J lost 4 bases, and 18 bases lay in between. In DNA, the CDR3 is TGTGCCAGCAGCGACCGGCAGGGGCGAGGAGAGACCCAGTACTTC. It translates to CASSDRQGRGETQYF.

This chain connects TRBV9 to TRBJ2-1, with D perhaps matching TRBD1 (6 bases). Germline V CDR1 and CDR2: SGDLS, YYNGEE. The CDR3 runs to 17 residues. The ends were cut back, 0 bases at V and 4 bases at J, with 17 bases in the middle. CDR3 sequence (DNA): TGTGCCAGCAGCGTAGCCCCTACCGGGACAACTTACAATGAGCAGTTCTTC. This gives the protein CASSVAPTGTTYNEQFF.

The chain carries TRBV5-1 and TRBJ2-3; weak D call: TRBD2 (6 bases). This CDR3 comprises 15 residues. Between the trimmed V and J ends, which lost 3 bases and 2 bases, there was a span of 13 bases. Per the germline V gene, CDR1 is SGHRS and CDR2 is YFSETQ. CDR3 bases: TGCGCCAGCAGCTCCGGGGGAACCCTCACAGATACGCAGTATTTT. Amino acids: CASSSGGTLTDTQYF.

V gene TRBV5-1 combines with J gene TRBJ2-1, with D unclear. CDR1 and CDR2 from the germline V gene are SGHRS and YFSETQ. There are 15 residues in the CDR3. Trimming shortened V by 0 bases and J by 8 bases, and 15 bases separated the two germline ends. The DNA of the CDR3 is TGCGCCAGCAGCTTGGACTCCGCCGTATCTGATGAGCAGTTCTTC. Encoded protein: CASSLDSAVSDEQFF.

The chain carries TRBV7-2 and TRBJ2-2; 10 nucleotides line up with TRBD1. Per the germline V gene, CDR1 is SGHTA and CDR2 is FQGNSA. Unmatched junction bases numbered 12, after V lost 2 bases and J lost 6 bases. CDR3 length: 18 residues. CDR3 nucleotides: TGTGCCAGCAGCTTAAATAAATTCGGGACAGGGGCTTCCGGGGAGCTGTTTTTT. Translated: CASSLNKFGTGASGELFF. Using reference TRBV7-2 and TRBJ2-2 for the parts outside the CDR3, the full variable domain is GAGVSQSPSNKVTEKGKDVELRCDPISGHTALYWYRQSLGQGLEFLIYFQGNSAPDKSGLPSDRFSAERTGGSVSTLTIQRTQQEDSAVYLCASSLNKFGTGASGELFFGEGSRLTVL.

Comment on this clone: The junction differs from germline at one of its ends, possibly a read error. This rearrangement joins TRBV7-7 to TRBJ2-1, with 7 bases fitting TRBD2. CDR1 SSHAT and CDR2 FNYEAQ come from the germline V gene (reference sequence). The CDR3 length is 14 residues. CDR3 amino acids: CASSISGTYNEQFF. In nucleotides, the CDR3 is TGTGCTAGCAGCATCAGCGGGACCTACAATGAGCAGTTCTTC.

The CDR3: CASSQESGGGYYEQYF. The CDR3 coding sequence is TGTGCCAGCAGCCAAGAAAGTGGGGGGGGGTACTACGAGCAGTACTTC. The V call is TRBV4-2, the J call TRBJ2-7, with 7 nucleotides matching TRBD2. Trimming took 0 bases from V and 3 from J; bases not matched to a gene: 8. This CDR3 has 16 amino acids. Per germline, CDR1 LGHNA and CDR2 YNFKEQ.

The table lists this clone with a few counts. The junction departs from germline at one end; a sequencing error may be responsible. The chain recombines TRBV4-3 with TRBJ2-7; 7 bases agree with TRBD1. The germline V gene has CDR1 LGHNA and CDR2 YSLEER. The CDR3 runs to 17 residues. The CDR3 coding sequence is TGCGCCAGCAGCGAAGAAAGGGGGCAGGGGCGCGAGTACGAGCAGTACTTC. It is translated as CASSEERGQGREYEQYF.

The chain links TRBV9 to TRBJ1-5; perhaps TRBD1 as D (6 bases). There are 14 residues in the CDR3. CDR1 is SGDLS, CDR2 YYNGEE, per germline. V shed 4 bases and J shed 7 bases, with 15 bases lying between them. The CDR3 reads CASSLTGQGQPQHF. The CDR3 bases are TGTGCCAGCAGCCTCACAGGGCAAGGCCAGCCCCAGCATTTT.

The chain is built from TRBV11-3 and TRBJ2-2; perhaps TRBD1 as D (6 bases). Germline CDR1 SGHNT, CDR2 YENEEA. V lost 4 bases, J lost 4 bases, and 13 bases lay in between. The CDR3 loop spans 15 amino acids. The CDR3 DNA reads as TGTGCCAGCAGCTCCAGGGGCCGGGGCACCGGGGAGCTGTTTTTT. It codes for CASSSRGRGTGELFF.